These 11 T cell receptor beta chains share one sample of origin, sequenced in a study of cytomegalovirus exposure and HLA in healthy donors. It was with 60 Vbeta and 13 Jbeta primers that the PCR ran. Sequencing used immunoSEQ multiplex PCR; TCRdb keeps in-frame clones, though not all of them. Of hundreds of thousands of clones listed, over 80% were seen once; the top ten hold roughly 5.5%. The sequencing input was PBMCs. The receptors stem from a man aged 35 to 55 in good health and CMV-seropositive.

This clone was detected once. The chain recombines TRBV5-1 with TRBJ2-1; perhaps TRBD2 as D (6 bases). V lost 1 base and J 1 base, leaving 12 bases between the germline ends. CDR1 is SGHRS and CDR2 is YFSETQ in the germline V gene. The CDR3 covers 16 residues. DNA for the CDR3: TGCGCCAGCAGCTTGCCTCCGCGGGGATCCTACAATGAGCAGTTCTTC. This translates into CASSLPPRGSYNEQFF.

The chain combines TRBV5-1 with TRBJ1-2; 9 bases line up with TRBD1. CDR3 length: 15 amino acids. V was pared by 4 bases and J by 4 bases, with 8 bases of the junction left unmatched. CDR1 is SGHRS and CDR2 is YFSETQ in the germline V gene. The CDR3 DNA sequence: TGCGCCAGCAGCGTGGGACAGGGATCCCTCTATGGCTACACCTTC. As protein: CASSVGQGSLYGYTF.

The chain employs TRBV6-5 and TRBJ1-4; D possibly corresponds to TRBD1 (5 bases). Germline V CDR1 and CDR2: MNHEY, SVGAGI. The CDR3 has 14 residues. V lost 7 bases and J lost 6, with 15 bases in between. The CDR3 is CASTTHRKDEKLFF. In nucleotides, the CDR3 is TGTGCCAGCACCACTCACAGGAAGGATGAAAAACTGTTTTTT.

For the CDR3, the DNA is TGCGCCAGCAGCCAAGTTCTAGCGGGAGGGCCAAATGAGCAGTTCTTC. Its protein is CASSQVLAGGPNEQFF. The genes are TRBV4-1 and TRBJ2-1, with 12 bases identical to TRBD2. CDR3 length: 16 amino acids. CDR1 is MGHRA, CDR2 YSYEKL, per germline. Trimming cost V 1 base and J 7 bases; bases outside gene matches: 5.

The CDR3 here is CASSLATGGAYGYTF. The CDR3 nucleotides read TGTGCCAGCAGCTTAGCGACAGGAGGTGCCTATGGCTACACCTTC. The chain uses TRBV7-9 and TRBJ1-2, with a weak D call TRBD1 (6 bases). The V gene lost 0 bases and the J gene lost 4 bases, with 12 bases spanning the gap. Per the germline V gene, CDR1 is SEHNR and CDR2 is FQNEAQ (reference sequence). CDR3 length: 15 residues.

The chain uses TRBV15 and TRBJ1-1; D gene unclear. Trimming shortened V by 0 bases and J by 10 bases, and 15 bases separated the two germline ends. The germline CDR1 and CDR2 sequences are LNHNV and YYDKDF (reference sequence). CDR3 length: 14 residues. The CDR3 spells CATSRERAPEVAFF. CDR3 DNA sequence: TGTGCCACCAGCAGAGAGAGGGCGCCGGAAGTAGCTTTCTTT.

The rearrangement links TRBV7-9 to TRBJ2-7; D may be TRBD1 (6 bases). The CDR3 loop spans 16 amino acids. Trimming pared 2 bases from V and 0 bases from J, leaving 14 bases between. CDR1 is SEHNR and CDR2 is FQNEAQ in the germline V gene (reference sequence). The CDR3 DNA follows: TGTGCCAGCAGCTTAACAGGGTTGGGGATCTCCTACGAGCAGTACTTC. Translating gives CASSLTGLGISYEQYF.

The rearrangement joins TRBV14 to TRBJ2-7, with D uncertain. Trimming left V 4 bases short and J 6 bases short, with 16 bases between. The germline V gene has CDR1 SGHDN and CDR2 FVKESK. CDR3 length: 14 residues. The CDR3, as DNA: TGTGCCAGCAGCCGCGTACTGCCCCCCTCCGAGCAGTACTTC. Its translation is CASSRVLPPSEQYF.

This clone was recorded only once. The chain combines TRBV5-1 with TRBJ2-1; 7 bases map to TRBD2. This CDR3 has 13 residues. J was trimmed by 9 bases and V by 2 bases; bases with no gene match: 5. Germline V gene lookup returns CDR1 SGHRS and CDR2 YFSETQ. The CDR3 loop reads CASSFSGGSEQFF. The CDR3 nucleotides read TGCGCCAGCAGCTTTTCGGGAGGATCTGAGCAGTTCTTC.

V usage is TRBV14 and J usage is TRBJ2-3, with TRBD2 as a possible D gene (6 bases). CDR3 size: 17 residues. V was pared by 1 base and J by 0 bases, with 14 bases between. Germline V gives CDR1 SGHDN, CDR2 FVKESK. For the CDR3, the DNA is TGTGCCAGCAGCCAAGGACGGGGGAGCGGTAGCACAGATACGCAGTATTTT. Protein product: CASSQGRGSGSTDTQYF. Filled out from reference TRBV14 and TRBJ2-3, the complete variable domain reads EAGVTQFPSHSVIEKGQTVTLRCDPISGHDNLYWYRRVMGKEIKFLLHFVKESKQDESGMPNNRFLAERTGGTYSTLKVQPAELEDSGVYFCASSQGRGSGSTDTQYFGPGTRLTVL.

The chain uses TRBV19 and TRBJ1-5; weak D call: TRBD1 (5 bases). The length of the CDR3 is 17 residues. The germline CDR1 and CDR2 sequences are LNHDA and SQIVND (reference sequence). V lost 0 bases, J lost 7 bases, and 19 bases lay in between. This CDR3 is CASSIEYAQGGRQPQHF. CDR3 coding DNA: TGTGCCAGTAGTATAGAGTACGCCCAGGGCGGAAGGCAGCCCCAGCATTTT.